This T cell receptor (beta chain) was sequenced during a study of blood T cell repertoires in COVID-19. Per the study methods: For nucleated cells, counts were estimated from reference gene primer amplification. The assay was immunoSEQ multiplex PCR, and TCRdb's table has in-frame clones only and misses some. That table gives V, J and clone size, and the DNA gave D and trimming. This table has over 130,000 clones, less than 90% appearing once. The trim removed 3 bases at V and 7 bases at J, leaving 11 bases unmatched. CDR1 and CDR2 from the germline V gene are GTSNPN and SVGIG (reference sequence). The CDR3 extends over 15 amino acids.

The sequencing input was peripheral blood. The receptor comes from a man younger than 40 with COVID-19, enrolled during active disease. The rearrangement uses TRBV30 and TRBJ1-4; TRBD1 aligns across 7 bases. The CDR3 nucleotides are TGTGCCTGGAGATTTACAGGGGTTGGGGCTGAAAAACTGTTTTTT. This translates into CAWRFTGVGAEKLFF. The whole variable domain, remainder taken from reference TRBV30 and TRBJ1-4, is SQTIHQWPATLVQPVGSPLSLECTVEGTSNPNLYWYRQAAGRGLQLLFYSVGIGQISSEVPQNLSASRPQDRQFILSSKKLLLSDSGFYLCAWRFTGVGAEKLFFGSGTQLSVL.